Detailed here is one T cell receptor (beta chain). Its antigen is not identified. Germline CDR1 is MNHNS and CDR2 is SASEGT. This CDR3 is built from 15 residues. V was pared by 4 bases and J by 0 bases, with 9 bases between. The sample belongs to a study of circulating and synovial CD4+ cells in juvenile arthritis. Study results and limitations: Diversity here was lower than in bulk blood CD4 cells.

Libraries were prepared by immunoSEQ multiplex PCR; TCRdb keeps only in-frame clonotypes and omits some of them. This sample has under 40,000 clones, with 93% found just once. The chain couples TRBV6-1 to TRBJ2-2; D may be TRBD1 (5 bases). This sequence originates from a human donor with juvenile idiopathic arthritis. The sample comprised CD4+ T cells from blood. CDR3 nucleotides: TGTGCCAGCAGTGCCCCGACAGCGAACACCGGGGAGCTGTTTTTT. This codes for CASSAPTANTGELFF.